This TCR beta chain stems from a study of blood T cell repertoires in COVID-19. Overall study context: Samples of COVID-19 (acute and convalescent) were obtained from the United States, Italy and Spain.

Germline V gene data show CDR1 as MNHNY and CDR2 as SVGAGI (reference sequence). The CDR3 is 15 amino acids. The J segment lost 2 bases and the V segment lost 7 bases, leaving 10 bases of the junction unmatched. Repertoires were generated with immunoSEQ multiplex PCR, while TCRdb's copy carries only in-frame clones and drops some. This table holds some 350,000 clones, around 91% found once. The TCR comes from a young man with active or convalescent COVID-19. The chain recombines TRBV6-6 with TRBJ2-7, with 8 positions matching TRBD1. Sequencing was carried out using peripheral blood. The CDR3 here is CASIKAGTGPYEQYF. CDR3 DNA: TGTGCCAGCATCAAAGCCGGGACAGGCCCCTACGAGCAGTACTTC.